Sequencing of this T cell receptor beta chain was carried out in a study of PD-1 blockade in mismatch repair-deficient tumors. Study-wide context: Enrolled about 2013-2016, patients had progressing, pretreated mismatch repair-deficient cancers of over nine types.

All patients were mismatch repair deficient, assessed by either PCR or immunohistochemistry. TCRs were sequenced from a few patients responding to pembrolizumab. Clones were sequenced by immunoSEQ multiplex PCR, and TCRdb holds only the in-frame ones, with some missing. The sample records some 120,000 clones, approximately 86% being singletons. CDR1 SGHDT and CDR2 YYEEEE come from the germline V gene. The CDR3 runs to 14 residues. V was pared by 4 bases and J by 1 base, with 12 bases between. General study points: Tumor-resident clones, often absent from pretreatment blood, expanded after pembrolizumab and then contracted.

In the case of this clone: Its target is unknown.

This sequence originates from an adult with mismatch repair-deficient cancer. The chain recombines TRBV5-6 with TRBJ2-7, with D unresolved. The sequenced sample was peripheral blood, obtained 44 weeks after starting pembrolizumab. The DNA for the CDR3 is TGTGCCAGCAGCCCGGATGGGCGGTCCTACGAGCAGTACTTC. Encoded protein: CASSPDGRSYEQYF.